A selection of T cell receptor beta chains follows, all from one sample in a study of blood T cell repertoires in COVID-19. The repertoire was sequenced with immunoSEQ multiplex PCR; TCRdb's copy has only in-frame clones and lacks some. The table records under 200,000 clones, about 80% of them present only once. Sequenced material: peripheral blood. These receptors originate from a human donor with acute or convalescent COVID-19. The donor label of this sample is uncertain. CDR3s include the opening cysteine and the closing phenylalanine or tryptophan. The D gene is left open where the match is weak. Not every row has a clone size; where given, it reads once, few, many or a size class.

cdr3_nt | cdr3_aa | clone_size | j_call | v_call | d_call
TGTGCCTGGAGTGTTCAGGGTGGCAATCAGCCCCAGCATTTT | CAWSVQGGNQPQHF | . | TRBJ1-5 | TRBV30 | .
TGTGCCAGCAACGGACAGGGAGGGGGCACTGAAGCTTTCTTT | CASNGQGGGTEAFF | . | TRBJ1-1 | TRBV2 | TRBD1
TGTGCCAGCAGTGAAGCCGGCGGATATGGCTACACCTTC | CASSEAGGYGYTF | . | TRBJ1-2 | TRBV6-1 | .
TGTGCCAGCGCAATACCCACCCAGGGCGTGAGTGAAAAACTGTTTTTT | CASAIPTQGVSEKLFF | . | TRBJ1-4 | TRBV25-1 | .
TGTGCCAGCAGCTTAAAGTCCCAGAATTCACCCCTCCACTTT | CASSLKSQNSPLHF | few | TRBJ1-6 | TRBV7-3 | .
TGTGCCAGCAGTTTAAGGCTCCGGAATACGGAGCTCTACGAGCAGTACTTC | CASSLRLRNTELYEQYF | once | TRBJ2-7 | TRBV27 | .
TGTGCCTGGAGTGTGGATTCGACTAGCGGGGAGACCCAGTACTTC | CAWSVDSTSGETQYF | . | TRBJ2-5 | TRBV30 | TRBD2
TGTGCCAGCAGCTTAGGGGGACAGGGAGTCACTGAAGCTTTCTTT | CASSLGGQGVTEAFF | few | TRBJ1-1 | TRBV7-3 | TRBD1
TGTGCCAGCTCCGACAGGGGCTACGAGCAGTACTTC | CASSDRGYEQYF | few | TRBJ2-7 | TRBV18 | TRBD1
TGTGCCAGCAGTAGAGAAGGGACAGGGGGCCGGGCTTTCTTT | CASSREGTGGRAFF | . | TRBJ1-1 | TRBV28 | TRBD1
TGTGCCAGTAGCAGGGGGCCCACTCCTAGCAATCAGCCCCAGCATTTT | CASSRGPTPSNQPQHF | . | TRBJ1-5 | TRBV19 | TRBD1
TGTGCCAGCAGCTACTGGACAGGGGTGACTTCACCCCTCCACTTT | CASSYWTGVTSPLHF | . | TRBJ1-6 | TRBV5-6 | TRBD1
TGCAGTGCTAGACTAGCAGCCGAGCAGTACTTC | CSARLAAEQYF | . | TRBJ2-7 | TRBV20-1 | .
TGTGCCAGCAGTAGACCCGACAGGTTCGGAGAGACCCAGTACTTC | CASSRPDRFGETQYF | . | TRBJ2-5 | TRBV25-1 | .
TGTGCCAGCAGTTCCGGGAGGTACGAGCAGTACTTC | CASSSGRYEQYF | . | TRBJ2-7 | TRBV6-2/TRBV6-3 | TRBD2
TGTGCCAGCTCACCACGAATTGAGGATGGCTACACCTTC | CASSPRIEDGYTF | . | TRBJ1-2 | TRBV18 | .
TGTGCCAGCAGCTTAGCGGTAGGCGGGGCCGGGAGCAACGAGCAGTACTTC | CASSLAVGGAGSNEQYF | once | TRBJ2-7 | TRBV7-2 | .
TGTGCCAGCACTAGACTAGCGGGGGTCAGCACAGATACGCAGTATTTT | CASTRLAGVSTDTQYF | . | TRBJ2-3 | TRBV2 | TRBD2
TGTGCCAGCACATCGCAAGGGGTTGCGGTAGGAGATACGCAGTATTTT | CASTSQGVAVGDTQYF | . | TRBJ2-3 | TRBV5-4 | .
TGTGCCAGCAGCGTACAGGGGTACACTGAAGCTTTCTTT | CASSVQGYTEAFF | . | TRBJ1-1 | TRBV5-4 | TRBD1
TGTGCCATCAGCTGGGACATCGTCTCTGGAAACACCATATATTTT | CAISWDIVSGNTIYF | . | TRBJ1-3 | TRBV10-3 | .
TGCGCCAGCAGCCTGGAACCGGGACTAGCGGGGGGACTTAGCTCCTACAATGAGCAGTTCTTC | CASSLEPGLAGGLSSYNEQFF | . | TRBJ2-1 | TRBV5-1 | TRBD2
TGTGCTTCCGGGGGGTACAATGAGCAGTTCTTC | CASGGYNEQFF | . | TRBJ2-1 | TRBV6-5 | TRBD2
TGCGCCAGCAGCCGGACAGGGAGTGACGAGCAGTACTTC | CASSRTGSDEQYF | . | TRBJ2-7 | TRBV5-1 | TRBD1
TGTGCCAGCAGTTGGGACAGGGGCCAGCCCCAGCATTTT | CASSWDRGQPQHF | once | TRBJ1-5 | TRBV6-5 | TRBD1
TGTGCCAGCAGCCAAGATGTTTACATGAACACTGAAGCTTTCTTT | CASSQDVYMNTEAFF | . | TRBJ1-1 | TRBV3-1/TRBV3-2 | .
TGTGCCAGAAGATACGGGACAGGGGAGAGAGAAAAACTGTTTTTT | CARRYGTGEREKLFF | . | TRBJ1-4 | TRBV5-3 | TRBD1
TGTGCCAGCAGCCAAGACAGGGGGTTTTCCTACAATGAGCAGTTCTTC | CASSQDRGFSYNEQFF | . | TRBJ2-1 | TRBV14 | TRBD1
TGTGCCAGCAGTGAAGGTGGACAGTGGACTGAAGCTTTCTTT | CASSEGGQWTEAFF | . | TRBJ1-1 | TRBV25-1 | .
TGTGCCAGCAGCTTCGGACTAGCGGGAACCTACGAGCAGTACTTC | CASSFGLAGTYEQYF | . | TRBJ2-7 | TRBV7-6 | TRBD2
TGCAGCGTGTGCCCGGTGATGGACACTGAAGCTTTCTTT | CSVCPVMDTEAFF | . | TRBJ1-1 | TRBV29-1 | .
TGTGCCAGCAGCTTAATCGGGACAGGGAGAATCCGAGAGCAGTTCTTC | CASSLIGTGRIREQFF | . | TRBJ2-1 | TRBV7-8 | TRBD1
TGTGCCAGCAGCCAAGATTATAGCGGGAGCGCAAATGAGCAGTTCTTC | CASSQDYSGSANEQFF | . | TRBJ2-1 | TRBV3-1/TRBV3-2 | TRBD2
TGCGCCAGCAGCGCGACAGGGCGCAATCAGCCCCAGCATTTT | CASSATGRNQPQHF | once | TRBJ1-5 | TRBV5-1 | TRBD1
TGTGCCAGCAGTGAGGCAGGGCACAACACAGATACGCAGTATTTT | CASSEAGHNTDTQYF | . | TRBJ2-3 | TRBV6-4 | .
TGTGCCAGCAGCTTGGCCCGGGACAGGGACCTCTATGGCTACACCTTC | CASSLARDRDLYGYTF | . | TRBJ1-2 | TRBV5-6 | TRBD1
TGTGCCAGCAGTTTATTAGGGGGAGCGGACACTGAAGCTTTCTTT | CASSLLGGADTEAFF | . | TRBJ1-1 | TRBV27 | .
TGTGCCAGCAGCCAACCCGGGACAGGTCTTTATTCACCCCTCCACTTT | CASSQPGTGLYSPLHF | once | TRBJ1-6 | TRBV4-2 | TRBD1
TGTGCCAGCAGTTCTCAGGGGGGCCGATATGGCTACACCTTC | CASSSQGGRYGYTF | few | TRBJ1-2 | TRBV2 | TRBD1
TGCGCCAGCAGCTTGGCTGGGGCGGGAGGGAAAGAGCAGTACTTC | CASSLAGAGGKEQYF | few | TRBJ2-7 | TRBV5-1 | TRBD2
TGCGCCAGCAGCTTGGGAACCTCCCGAGCCGAAAAACTGTTTTTT | CASSLGTSRAEKLFF | few | TRBJ1-4 | TRBV5-1 | .
TGTGCCAGTAGTCCTCCTGGGACAGGGAGGGCTAACTATGGCTACACCTTC | CASSPPGTGRANYGYTF | . | TRBJ1-2 | TRBV19 | TRBD1
TGTGCCAGCAGTATTCGACAGACACTGCTTAATGAAAAACTGTTTTTT | CASSIRQTLLNEKLFF | . | TRBJ1-4 | TRBV27 | .
TGTGCCAGCAGCCGTAAGGGACAGGGGATTCTGGCAGATACGCAGTATTTT | CASSRKGQGILADTQYF | . | TRBJ2-3 | TRBV5-8 | TRBD1
TGTGCCAGCAGCCCCGGGACAGGGGGCCGAGCTAACTATGGCTACACCTTC | CASSPGTGGRANYGYTF | . | TRBJ1-2 | TRBV6-4 | TRBD1
TGTGCCAGCAGTTTATACGGTTTTAGCAATCAGCCCCAGCATTTT | CASSLYGFSNQPQHF | . | TRBJ1-5 | TRBV28 | .
TGTGCCAGCAGTGCGATCGGGACTAGCGGGGGGGCCTCTCAATACGAGCAGTACTTC | CASSAIGTSGGASQYEQYF | . | TRBJ2-7 | TRBV2 | TRBD2
TGCGCCAGCAGCCTCGTTGGGCCCCCGGTGAGCAATCAGCCCCAGCATTTT | CASSLVGPPVSNQPQHF | once | TRBJ1-5 | TRBV4-1 | .
TGTGCCAGCTCACTGACTGCAGGGGCGGGAGAGACCCAGTACTTC | CASSLTAGAGETQYF | . | TRBJ2-5 | TRBV18 | .
TGTGCCAGCAGTGAAATTCTAGGTTCACCCCTCCACTTT | CASSEILGSPLHF | once | TRBJ1-6 | TRBV6-1 | .
TGCGCCAGCAGCCAAGCAGGGATTGCTAATGAAAAACTGTTTTTT | CASSQAGIANEKLFF | few | TRBJ1-4 | TRBV4-1 | .
TGTGCCAGCAGTTCGGGGGGATCCTACAATGAGCAGTTCTTC | CASSSGGSYNEQFF | . | TRBJ2-1 | TRBV28 | TRBD2
TGTGCCAGCAGCGTAGATGGGTGGAGTGAAAAACTGTTTTTT | CASSVDGWSEKLFF | . | TRBJ1-4 | TRBV9 | .
TGTGCCAGCAGCGTAGCGAGTTACGGTAATTCACCCCTCCACTTT | CASSVASYGNSPLHF | . | TRBJ1-6 | TRBV9 | .
TGTGCCAGCAGCTTCCTCAGGGGAAACTATGGCTACACCTTC | CASSFLRGNYGYTF | . | TRBJ1-2 | TRBV5-6 | .
TGTGCCAGCAGCTCGGACAGGAGACAAGAGACCCAGTACTTC | CASSSDRRQETQYF | . | TRBJ2-5 | TRBV5-6 | TRBD1
TGTGCCAGCAGCCAAGATCTCTCGAGTACCTACGAGCAGTACTTC | CASSQDLSSTYEQYF | . | TRBJ2-7 | TRBV3-1/TRBV3-2 | .
TGTGCCAGCAGTGAAGCAAGCGGGGGCGGTGAAAAACTGTTTTTT | CASSEASGGGEKLFF | . | TRBJ1-4 | TRBV6-1 | .
TGTGCCAGCAGTTCTCAGGGCTACGAGCAGTACTTC | CASSSQGYEQYF | . | TRBJ2-7 | TRBV7-9 | .